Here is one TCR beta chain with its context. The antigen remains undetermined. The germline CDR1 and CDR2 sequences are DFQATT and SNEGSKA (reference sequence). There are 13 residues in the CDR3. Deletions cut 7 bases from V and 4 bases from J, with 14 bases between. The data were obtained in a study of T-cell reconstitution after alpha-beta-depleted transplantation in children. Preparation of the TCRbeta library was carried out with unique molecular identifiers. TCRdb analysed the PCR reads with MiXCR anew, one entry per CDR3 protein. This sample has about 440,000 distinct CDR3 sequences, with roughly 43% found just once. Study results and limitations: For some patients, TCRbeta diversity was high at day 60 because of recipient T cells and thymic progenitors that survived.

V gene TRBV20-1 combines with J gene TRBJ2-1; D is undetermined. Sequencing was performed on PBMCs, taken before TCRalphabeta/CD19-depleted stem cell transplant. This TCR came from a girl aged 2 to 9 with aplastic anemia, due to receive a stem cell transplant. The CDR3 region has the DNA TGCAGTGGGGGTGTGGGCGATTACAATGAGCAGTTCTTC. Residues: CSGGVGDYNEQFF.